Each of the 11 T cell receptor beta chains below was sequenced from the same sample in a study of T cell changes during pregnancy in multiple sclerosis. TCRdb keeps only in-frame clones here, not all; method: immunoSEQ multiplex PCR. The data show some 90,000 clones, with roughly nine tenths seen just once and 1.5% held by the top ten. This specimen was peripheral blood, taken in the first trimester of pregnancy. These receptors all come from a female donor with multiple sclerosis, enrolled in a pregnancy study.

The J gene is TRBJ2-7, the V gene TRBV5-4; TRBD2 matches at 9 bases. Germline CDR1 reads SGHNT; CDR2 reads YYREEE (reference sequence). V dropped 4 bases and J dropped 4; count of bases not matched to a gene: 6. The CDR3 has 14 amino acids. The CDR3 coding sequence is TGTGCCAGCAGCCGAGACGGACTAGCGTACGAGCAGTACTTC. It specifies CASSRDGLAYEQYF. The variable domain in full, with the rest retrieved from reference TRBV5-4 and TRBJ2-7, is ETGVTQSPTHLIKTRGQQVTLRCSSQSGHNTVSWYQQALGQGPQFIFQYYREEENGRGNFPPRFSGLQFPNYSSELNVNALELDDSALYLCASSRDGLAYEQYFGPGTRLTVT.

This clone appeared a single time. The chain is built from TRBV6-5 and TRBJ2-7; 7 bases line up with TRBD1. CDR1 and CDR2 from the germline V gene are MNHEY and SVGAGI. The CDR3 loop spans 15 amino acids. V trimming: 6 bases; J trimming: 1 base; junction bases outside the gene matches: 9. The CDR3 DNA is TGTGCCAGCAGCTACGGACAGGCGCTATCCTACGAGCAGTACTTC. Its translation is CASSYGQALSYEQYF.

The chain uses TRBV4-1 and TRBJ2-7; 7 bases agree with TRBD2. There are 15 residues in the CDR3. J lost 1 base, V lost 1 base, and 4 bases had no gene match. Germline CDR1 reads MGHRA; CDR2 reads YSYEKL. CDR3 in DNA: TGCGCCAGCAGCCAAGGGGAGGGAAGATCCTACGAGCAGTACTTC. Protein: CASSQGEGRSYEQYF.

This chain connects TRBV28 to TRBJ2-1; 7 nucleotides line up with TRBD2. Trimming removed 6 bases from V and 7 bases from J; junction bases left unmatched: 12. The CDR3 sequence is 15 residues long. Germline V gene lookup returns CDR1 MDHEN and CDR2 SYDVKM. The CDR3 spells CASRYDSGLLNEQFF. The CDR3 DNA follows: TGTGCCAGCAGGTACGATAGCGGGTTGCTTAATGAGCAGTTCTTC.

The chain recombines TRBV15 with TRBJ1-5, with 7 bases that match TRBD1. J gave up 7 bases and V 3 bases, and 6 bases lay outside the gene matches. Per the germline V gene, CDR1 is LNHNV and CDR2 is YYDKDF (reference sequence). The CDR3 is 14 amino acids. DNA for the CDR3: TGTGCCACCAGCAGGGGTTCAGGGGGACAGCCCCAGCATTTT. It encodes CATSRGSGGQPQHF.

CDR3 in DNA: TGTGCCAGCAGTGAATACCCCCGGGGTTCCTACAATGAGCAGTTCTTC. Its translation: CASSEYPRGSYNEQFF. V is TRBV25-1 and J is TRBJ2-1, with D possibly matching TRBD2 (5 bases). Germline V gene sequence: CDR1 MGHDK, CDR2 SYGVNS. This CDR3 comprises 16 residues. The V end lost 0 bases, the J end lost 1 base, and 10 bases lay between the germline ends.

The chain joins TRBV5-8 to TRBJ2-1, with TRBD1 identical over 7 bases. CDR1 and CDR2 from the germline V gene are SGHTS and YDEGEE. CDR3 length: 15 residues. Trimming cost V 4 bases and J 3 bases; bases outside gene matches: 7. The CDR3 sequence: CASSPRDRVYNEQFF. The DNA for the CDR3 is TGTGCCAGCAGCCCAAGAGACAGGGTCTACAATGAGCAGTTCTTC.

The gene calls are TRBV27 and TRBJ1-1; D ambiguous. The CDR3 loop spans 14 amino acids. V was clipped by 5 bases and J by 3 bases, with 13 bases between them. Germline lookup yields CDR1 MNHEY and CDR2 SMNVEV (reference sequence). The CDR3 is CASSRFGKDTEAFF. CDR3 coding DNA: TGTGCCAGCAGTCGTTTCGGGAAGGACACTGAAGCTTTCTTT.

This clone was seen just once. The CDR3 coding sequence is TGTGCCAGCAGCCAGGGACAGGGAAACATTCAGTACTTC. Translating it yields CASSQGQGNIQYF. The chain uses TRBV14 and TRBJ2-4, with 9 bases identical to TRBD1. The CDR3 has 13 amino acids. Germline lookup yields CDR1 SGHDN and CDR2 FVKESK. The ends lost 3 bases at V and 6 bases at J; junction bases unmatched: 0.

The chain joins TRBV7-3 to TRBJ1-1, with D perhaps TRBD1 (5 bases). Germline V gene lookup returns CDR1 SGHTA and CDR2 FQGTGA. The CDR3 covers 13 residues. Deletions cut 5 bases from V and 2 bases from J, with 9 bases between. DNA for the CDR3: TGTGCCAGCAGCCGCCAGGGAAACACTGAAGCTTTCTTT. It yields the protein CASSRQGNTEAFF.

The V call is TRBV27, the J call TRBJ2-7; the D gene is possibly TRBD1 (5 bases). This CDR3 is 14 amino acids long. Germline CDR1 is MNHEY and CDR2 is SMNVEV (reference sequence). With 3 bases removed from V and 0 bases from J, the gap between germline ends came to 9 bases. This chain's CDR3 is CASSLIGDSYEQYF. The DNA of the CDR3 is TGTGCCAGCAGTTTGATAGGGGACTCCTACGAGCAGTACTTC.